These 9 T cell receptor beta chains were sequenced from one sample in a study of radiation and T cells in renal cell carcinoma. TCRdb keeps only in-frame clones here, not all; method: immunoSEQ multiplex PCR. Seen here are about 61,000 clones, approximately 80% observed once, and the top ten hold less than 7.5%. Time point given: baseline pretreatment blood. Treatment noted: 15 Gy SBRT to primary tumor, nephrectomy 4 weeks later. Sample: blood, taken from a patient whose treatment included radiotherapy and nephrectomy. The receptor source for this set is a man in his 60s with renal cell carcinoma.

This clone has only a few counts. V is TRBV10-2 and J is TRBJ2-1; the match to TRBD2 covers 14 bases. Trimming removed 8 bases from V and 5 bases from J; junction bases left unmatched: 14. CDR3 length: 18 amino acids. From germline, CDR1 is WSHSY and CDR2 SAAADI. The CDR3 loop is CASGTSGRGPTLHNEQFF. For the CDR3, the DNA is TGCGCCAGCGGGACTAGCGGGAGAGGCCCAACCCTACACAATGAGCAGTTCTTC.

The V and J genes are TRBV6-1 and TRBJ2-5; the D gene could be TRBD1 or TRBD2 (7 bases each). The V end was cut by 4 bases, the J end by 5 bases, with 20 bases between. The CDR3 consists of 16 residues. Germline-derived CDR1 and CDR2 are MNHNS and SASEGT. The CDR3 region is CASSVAGGAGRETQYF. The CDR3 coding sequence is TGTGCCAGCAGTGTGGCAGGGGGGGCCGGTCGGGAGACCCAGTACTTC.

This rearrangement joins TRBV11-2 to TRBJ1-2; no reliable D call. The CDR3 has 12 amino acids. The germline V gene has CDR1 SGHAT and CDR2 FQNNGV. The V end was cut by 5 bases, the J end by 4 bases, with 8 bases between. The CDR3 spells CASSPSRYGYTF. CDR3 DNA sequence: TGTGCCAGCAGCCCCTCCCGCTATGGCTACACCTTC. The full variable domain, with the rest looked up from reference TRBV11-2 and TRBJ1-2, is EAGVAQSPRYKIIEKRQSVAFWCNPISGHATLYWYQQILGQGPKLLIQFQNNGVVDDSQLPKDRFSAERLKGVDSTLKIQPAKLEDSAVYLCASSPSRYGYTFGSGTRLTVV.

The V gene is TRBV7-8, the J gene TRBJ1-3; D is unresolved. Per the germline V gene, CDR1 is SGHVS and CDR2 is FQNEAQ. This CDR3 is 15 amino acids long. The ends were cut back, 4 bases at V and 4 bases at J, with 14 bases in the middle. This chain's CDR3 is CASSSTVGAGNTIYF. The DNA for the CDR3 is TGTGCCAGCAGCTCTACGGTGGGCGCCGGAAACACCATATATTTT.

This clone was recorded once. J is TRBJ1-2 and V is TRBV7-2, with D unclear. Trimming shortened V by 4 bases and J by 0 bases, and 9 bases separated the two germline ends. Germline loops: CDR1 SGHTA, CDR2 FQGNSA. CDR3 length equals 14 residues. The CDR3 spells CASSSGKANYGYTF. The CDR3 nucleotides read TGTGCCAGCAGCTCGGGTAAAGCTAACTATGGCTACACCTTC.

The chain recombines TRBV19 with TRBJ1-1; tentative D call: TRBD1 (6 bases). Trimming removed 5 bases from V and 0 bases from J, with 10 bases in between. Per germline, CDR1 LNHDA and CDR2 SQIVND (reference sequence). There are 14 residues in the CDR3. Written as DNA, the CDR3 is TGTGCCAGTAGTTTACCAGGGGTGAACACTGAAGCTTTCTTT. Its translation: CASSLPGVNTEAFF. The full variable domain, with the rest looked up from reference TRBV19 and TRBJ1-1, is DGGITQSPKYLFRKEGQNVTLSCEQNLNHDAMYWYRQDPGQGLRLIYYSQIVNDFQKGDIAEGYSVSREKKESFPLTVTSAQKNPTAFYLCASSLPGVNTEAFFGQGTRLTVV.

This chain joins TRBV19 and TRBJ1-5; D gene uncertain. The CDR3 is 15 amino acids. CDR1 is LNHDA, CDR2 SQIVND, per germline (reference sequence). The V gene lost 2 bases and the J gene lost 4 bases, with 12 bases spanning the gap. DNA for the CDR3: TGTGCCAGTAGTATACGACCATCCTTGAATCAGCCCCAGCATTTT. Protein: CASSIRPSLNQPQHF.

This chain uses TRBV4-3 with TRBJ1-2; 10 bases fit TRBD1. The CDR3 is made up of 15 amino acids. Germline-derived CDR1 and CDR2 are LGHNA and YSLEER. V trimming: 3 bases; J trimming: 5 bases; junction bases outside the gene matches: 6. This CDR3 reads CASSQPGTGAYGYTF. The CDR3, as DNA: TGCGCCAGCAGCCAGCCCGGGACAGGGGCTTATGGCTACACCTTC.

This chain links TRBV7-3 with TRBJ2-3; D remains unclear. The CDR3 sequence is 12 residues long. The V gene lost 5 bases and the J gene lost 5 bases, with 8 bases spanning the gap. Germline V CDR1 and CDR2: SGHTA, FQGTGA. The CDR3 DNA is TGTGCCAGCAGCCCGGACCAAGATACGCAGTATTTT. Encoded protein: CASSPDQDTQYF.